Listed here is a single T cell receptor (beta chain). Its antigen is not known. These data originate in a study of shared clonotypes between healthy human individuals. For the study at large: The donors, two women and a few men, were aged 18 to 49.

This table comes from immunoSEQ multiplex PCR, and its TCRdb copy is limited to in-frame clones, with some not included. The table includes over 400,000 clones, about 78% detected once. Study results and caveats: Only blood was sampled; tissue repertoires likely differ.

V gave up 2 bases and J gave up 5 bases, with 13 bases separating them. The germline V gene encodes CDR1 SGHRS and CDR2 YFSETQ. This CDR3 is 14 amino acids long. The chain couples TRBV5-1 to TRBJ2-5; D tentatively reads TRBD1 or TRBD2 (6 bases each). The TCR was taken from a woman between 40 and 55 years old in good health. Some clones in this sample may be carry-over from other donors' samples. Sequenced sample: PBMCs. In DNA form, the CDR3 reads TGCGCCAGCAGCTTTGGGGGGCTAGGGGAGACCCAGTACTTC. It is translated as CASSFGGLGETQYF. Looking up the rest from reference TRBV5-1 and TRBJ2-5 gives the full variable domain: KAGVTQTPRYLIKTRGQQVTLSCSPISGHRSVSWYQQTPGQGLQFLFEYFSETQRNKGNFPGRFSGRQFSNSRSEMNVSTLELGDSALYLCASSFGGLGETQYFGPGTRLLVL.